This T cell receptor beta chain is from a study of shared clonotypes between healthy human individuals. Study at large: Sampling drew on donors who were a couple of women and a few men aged 18 to 49. Findings and limits, study-wide: Generally, naive subsets came out with larger estimated richness than memory subsets.

Libraries were prepared by immunoSEQ multiplex PCR; TCRdb keeps only in-frame clonotypes and omits some of them. The sample contains some 1 million clones, roughly 80% of which appear only once. CDR3 length equals 14 residues. Trimming stripped 4 bases from V and 2 bases from J, with 10 bases between. CDR1 is SGHNT, CDR2 YYREEE, per germline (reference sequence). This clone came up a few times. Antigen: not known. Adults of Caucasian background living in Nashville, Tennessee made up all donors. A split of CD4+ cells into CD45RA+ naive and CD45RA-negative memory subsets was performed. The TCR comes from a man between 18 and 29 years old in good health. This chain links TRBV5-4 with TRBJ1-3, with D possibly matching TRBD1 (6 bases). Sequencing used memory CD4+ T cells sorted from blood. Subset given: CD45RA-negative fraction. The CDR3 region is CASSIWTAGNTIYF. CDR3 DNA sequence: TGTGCCAGCAGCATCTGGACAGCTGGAAACACCATATATTTT.